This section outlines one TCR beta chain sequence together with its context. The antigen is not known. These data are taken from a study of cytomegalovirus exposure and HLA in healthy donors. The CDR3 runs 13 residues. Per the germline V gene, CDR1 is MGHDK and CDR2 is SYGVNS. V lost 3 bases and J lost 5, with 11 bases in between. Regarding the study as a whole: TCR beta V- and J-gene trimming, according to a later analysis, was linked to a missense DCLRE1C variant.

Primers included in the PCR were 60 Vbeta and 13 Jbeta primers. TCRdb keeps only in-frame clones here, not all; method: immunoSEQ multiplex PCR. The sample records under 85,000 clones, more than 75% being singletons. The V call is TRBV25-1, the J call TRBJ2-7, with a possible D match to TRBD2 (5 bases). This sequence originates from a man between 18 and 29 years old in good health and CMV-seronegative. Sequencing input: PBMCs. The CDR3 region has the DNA TGTGCCAGCAGTGATGAGCTAGCAGACGAGCAGTACTTC. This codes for CASSDELADEQYF.